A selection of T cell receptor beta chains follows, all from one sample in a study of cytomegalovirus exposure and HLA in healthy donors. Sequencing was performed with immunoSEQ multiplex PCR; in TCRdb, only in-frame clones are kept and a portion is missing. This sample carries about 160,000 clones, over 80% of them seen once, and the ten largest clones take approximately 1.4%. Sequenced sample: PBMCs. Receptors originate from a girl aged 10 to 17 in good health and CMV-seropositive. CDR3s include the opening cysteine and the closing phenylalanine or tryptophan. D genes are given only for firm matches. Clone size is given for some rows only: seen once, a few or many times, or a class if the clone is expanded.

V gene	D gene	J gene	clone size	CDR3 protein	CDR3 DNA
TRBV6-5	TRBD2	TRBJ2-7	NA	CASSYSGLDSYEQYF	TGTGCCAGCAGTTACTCGGGACTAGACTCCTACGAGCAGTACTTC
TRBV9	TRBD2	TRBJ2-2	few	CASSVEVAGETGELFF	TGTGCCAGCAGCGTAGAGGTTGCGGGGGAGACCGGGGAGCTGTTTTTT
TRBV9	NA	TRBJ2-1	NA	CASSVGGGREWYNEQFF	TGTGCCAGCAGCGTCGGGGGCGGGCGGGAGTGGTATAATGAGCAGTTCTTC
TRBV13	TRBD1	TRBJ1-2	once	CASSLDRGNYGYTF	TGTGCCAGCAGCCTAGACAGGGGGAACTATGGCTACACCTTC
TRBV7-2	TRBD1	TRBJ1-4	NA	CASSFQTGWREKLFF	TGTGCCAGCAGCTTCCAGACAGGGTGGCGTGAAAAACTGTTTTTT
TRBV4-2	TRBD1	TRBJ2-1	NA	CASSPFPGQGSAPNEQFF	TGTGCCAGCAGCCCCTTCCCGGGACAGGGTTCGGCGCCGAATGAGCAGTTCTTC
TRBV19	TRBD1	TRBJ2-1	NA	CASSILAGTEELHNLNEQFF	TGTGCCAGTAGTATCCTGGCCGGGACAGAGGAATTGCATAACCTCAATGAGCAGTTCTTC
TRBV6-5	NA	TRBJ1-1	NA	CASSYRGGRNTEAFF	TGTGCCAGCAGTTACCGCGGGGGGCGGAACACTGAAGCTTTCTTT
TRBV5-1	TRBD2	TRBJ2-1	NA	CASSRSGGDTSNEQFF	TGCGCCAGCAGCCGTAGCGGGGGAGACACTTCCAATGAGCAGTTCTTC
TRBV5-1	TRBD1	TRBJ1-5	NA	CASSITGGNQPQHF	TGCGCCAGCAGCATTACAGGGGGCAATCAGCCCCAGCATTTT
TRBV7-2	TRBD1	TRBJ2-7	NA	CASSLRQGAFYEQYF	TGTGCCAGCAGCCTGCGACAGGGGGCTTTCTACGAGCAGTACTTC
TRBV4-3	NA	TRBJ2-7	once	CASSQVEGDHEQYF	TGCGCCAGCAGCCAAGTGGAGGGCGACCACGAGCAGTACTTC
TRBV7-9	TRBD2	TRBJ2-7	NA	CASSFPLAGGQGEQYF	TGTGCCAGCAGCTTCCCTCTAGCGGGAGGCCAAGGAGAGCAGTACTTC
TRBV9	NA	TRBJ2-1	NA	CASSGSDLSSYNEQFF	TGTGCCAGCAGCGGCTCGGACTTGAGCTCCTACAATGAGCAGTTCTTC
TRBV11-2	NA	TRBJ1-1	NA	CASSPRRGMNTEAFF	TGTGCCAGCAGCCCGAGGCGGGGAATGAACACTGAAGCTTTCTTT
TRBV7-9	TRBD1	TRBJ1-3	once	CASSFTGETSGNTIYF	TGTGCCAGCAGCTTTACAGGGGAAACCTCTGGAAACACCATATATTTT
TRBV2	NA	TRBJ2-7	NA	CASSEAGAGDEQYF	TGTGCCAGCAGTGAAGCCGGGGCAGGGGACGAGCAGTACTTC
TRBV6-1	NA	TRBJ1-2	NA	CASSEGTWTATRGYTF	TGTGCCAGCAGTGAGGGGACTTGGACGGCTACGAGAGGCTACACCTTC
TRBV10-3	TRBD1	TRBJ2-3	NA	CAIRPGGTASTDTQYF	TGTGCCATCAGACCAGGTGGGACAGCGAGCACAGATACGCAGTATTTT
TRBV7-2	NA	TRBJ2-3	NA	CASSSPGTDTQYF	TGTGCCAGCAGCTCCCCAGGGACAGATACGCAGTATTTT
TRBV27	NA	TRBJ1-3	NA	CASSLEHHYSGNTIYF	TGTGCCAGCAGTTTAGAGCACCACTACTCTGGAAACACCATATATTTT
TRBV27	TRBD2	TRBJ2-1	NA	CASSPSAGPVYNEQFF	TGTGCCAGCAGTCCCTCAGCGGGGCCAGTTTACAATGAGCAGTTCTTC
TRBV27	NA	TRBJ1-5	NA	CASSWRISNQPQHF	TGTGCCAGCAGCTGGAGGATTAGCAATCAGCCCCAGCATTTT
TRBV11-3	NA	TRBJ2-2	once	CASSLTTGTPVPGELFF	TGTGCCAGCAGCCTAACCACCGGGACACCGGTCCCCGGGGAGCTGTTTTTT
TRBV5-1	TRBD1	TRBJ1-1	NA	CASSPQGAWTEAFF	TGCGCCAGCAGCCCACAGGGGGCTTGGACTGAAGCTTTCTTT
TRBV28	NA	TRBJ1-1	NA	CASSLGRNTEAFF	TGTGCCAGCAGTTTGGGCAGGAACACTGAAGCTTTCTTT
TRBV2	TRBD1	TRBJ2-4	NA	CASRSGQGRIQYF	TGTGCCAGCAGATCCGGACAGGGCCGCATTCAGTACTTC
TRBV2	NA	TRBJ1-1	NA	CASSLPGQQNTEAFF	TGTGCCAGCAGTCTCCCCGGACAGCAGAACACTGAAGCTTTCTTT
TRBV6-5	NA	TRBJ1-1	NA	CASSYQIRGGTEAFF	TGTGCCAGCAGTTATCAAATACGGGGAGGGACTGAAGCTTTCTTT
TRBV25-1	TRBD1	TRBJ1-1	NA	CASRETGSAFF	TGTGCCAGCAGAGAGACAGGGTCGGCTTTCTTT
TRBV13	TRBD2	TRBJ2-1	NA	CASSALAGAGDEQFF	TGTGCCAGCAGCGCACTAGCGGGAGCGGGCGATGAGCAGTTCTTC
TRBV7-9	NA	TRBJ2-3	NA	CASSSAGARDTQYF	TGTGCCAGCAGCTCCGCAGGTGCGCGAGATACGCAGTATTTT
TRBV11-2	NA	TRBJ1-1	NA	CASSLLGVEAFF	TGTGCCAGCAGCTTATTGGGAGTCGAAGCTTTCTTT
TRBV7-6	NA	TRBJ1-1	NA	CASSLNGANTEAFF	TGTGCCAGCAGCTTGAATGGGGCTAACACTGAAGCTTTCTTT
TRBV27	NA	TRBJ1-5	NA	CASSPLGTYSNQPQHF	TGTGCCAGCAGTCCGCTCGGGACATATAGCAATCAGCCCCAGCATTTT
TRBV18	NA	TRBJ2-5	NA	CASSPGMGSQETQYF	TGTGCCAGCTCACCTGGCATGGGCAGCCAAGAGACCCAGTACTTC
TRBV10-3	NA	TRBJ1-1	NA	CAISEGAGAFF	TGTGCCATCAGTGAGGGGGCTGGGGCTTTCTTT
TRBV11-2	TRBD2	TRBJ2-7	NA	CASSLLAGGGFWNEQYF	TGTGCCAGCAGCTTATTGGCGGGAGGAGGGTTTTGGAACGAGCAGTACTTC
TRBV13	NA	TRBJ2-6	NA	CASSGDSGYFGSGANVLTF	TGTGCCAGCAGCGGCGACAGTGGGTATTTTGGCTCTGGGGCCAACGTCCTGACTTTC
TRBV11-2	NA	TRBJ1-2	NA	CASSLEAGPNYGYTF	TGTGCCAGCAGCTTAGAGGCAGGTCCTAACTATGGCTACACCTTC
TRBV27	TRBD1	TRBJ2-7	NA	CASMETGLYEQYF	TGTGCCAGCATGGAGACAGGGCTCTACGAGCAGTACTTC
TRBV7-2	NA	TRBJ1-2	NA	CASSLSSGRPLHYGYTF	TGTGCCAGCAGCTTATCGTCAGGGCGACCCCTTCACTATGGCTACACCTTC
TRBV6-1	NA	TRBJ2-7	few	CASTPNRVGQYF	TGTGCCAGCACCCCGAACAGGGTAGGGCAGTACTTC
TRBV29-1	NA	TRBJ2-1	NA	CSATDNEQFF	TGCAGCGCCACGGACAATGAGCAGTTCTTC
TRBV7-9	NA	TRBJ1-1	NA	CASSTSDGEEAFF	TGTGCCAGCAGCACAAGCGACGGGGAAGAAGCTTTCTTT
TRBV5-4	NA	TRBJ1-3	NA	CASSERGNTIYF	TGTGCCAGCTCCGAGCGGGGAAACACCATATATTTT
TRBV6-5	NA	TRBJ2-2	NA	CASSPGHKNTGELFF	TGTGCCAGCAGTCCGGGACACAAAAACACCGGGGAGCTGTTTTTT
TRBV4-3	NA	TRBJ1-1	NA	CASSQDRSNTEAFF	TGCGCCAGCAGCCAAGATCGGTCGAACACTGAAGCTTTCTTT
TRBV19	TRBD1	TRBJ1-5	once	CASSIPGGGNQPQHF	TGTGCCAGTAGTATCCCAGGGGGCGGGAATCAGCCCCAGCATTTT
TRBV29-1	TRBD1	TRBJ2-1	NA	CSSSGQGYNEQFF	TGCAGCTCATCGGGACAGGGCTACAATGAGCAGTTCTTC
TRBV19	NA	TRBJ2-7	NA	CASSGEINYEQYF	TGTGCCAGTAGCGGAGAAATCAACTACGAGCAGTACTTC
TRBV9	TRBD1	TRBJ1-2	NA	CASSVKDRLYGYTF	TGTGCCAGCAGCGTAAAGGACAGGTTATATGGCTACACCTTC
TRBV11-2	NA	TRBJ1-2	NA	CASSLVLRGPNGYTF	TGTGCCAGCAGCTTAGTTCTCAGGGGCCCCAATGGCTACACCTTC
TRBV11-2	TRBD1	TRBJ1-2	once	CASSPGQAYGYTF	TGTGCCAGCAGCCCCGGACAGGCCTATGGCTACACCTTC
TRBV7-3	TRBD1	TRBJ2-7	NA	CASSLDRGPSYEQYF	TGTGCCAGCAGCCTAGACAGGGGCCCCTCCTACGAGCAGTACTTC
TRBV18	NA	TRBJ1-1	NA	CASSARGSNTEAFF	TGTGCCAGCTCAGCCAGGGGTAGTAACACTGAAGCTTTCTTT
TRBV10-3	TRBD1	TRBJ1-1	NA	CAISAATGGDTEAFF	TGTGCCATCAGTGCCGCGACAGGGGGAGACACTGAAGCTTTCTTT
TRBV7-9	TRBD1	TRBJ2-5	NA	CASSRTGRMETQYF	TGTGCCAGCAGCCGGACAGGACGTATGGAGACCCAGTACTTC
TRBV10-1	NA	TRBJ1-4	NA	CASSDGSTNEKLFF	TGCGCCAGCAGTGACGGGTCAACTAATGAAAAACTGTTTTTT